Listed below are T cell receptor beta chains from one sample, sequenced in a study of T-cell memory formation after mild COVID-19. TCRdb analysed the 5' RACE reads with MiXCR anew, one entry per CDR3 protein. In the table there are under 250,000 distinct CDR3 sequences, around 25% of which are singletons. The sample was PBMCs or a T cell subset sorted from them (not recorded which). The receptors were sampled from an adult woman who had mild COVID-19 (a few samples of this study predate the infection). Cell type and time point are not known. Each CDR3 is given with its conserved first and last residue. Each record gives: V gene, J gene, CDR3 protein.

v_gene: TRBV4-1; j_gene: TRBJ2-6; CDR3aa: CASSHALQGAGANVLTF
v_gene: TRBV5-1; j_gene: TRBJ2-1; CDR3aa: CASSSNGGKAFDEQFF
v_gene: TRBV12-3/TRBV12-4; j_gene: TRBJ2-6; CDR3aa: CASTTSEAGANVLTF
v_gene: TRBV28; j_gene: TRBJ2-2; CDR3aa: CASSLPAGSNTGELFF
v_gene: TRBV20-1; j_gene: TRBJ2-1; CDR3aa: CSAREAGTSSYNEQFF
v_gene: TRBV24-1; j_gene: TRBJ2-5; CDR3aa: CATSETYQETQYF
v_gene: TRBV4-2; j_gene: TRBJ2-1; CDR3aa: CASSHGLGNEQFF
v_gene: TRBV2; j_gene: TRBJ2-7; CDR3aa: CVSRSAEQYF
v_gene: TRBV20-1; j_gene: TRBJ2-3; CDR3aa: CSARDTDRSTSTDTQYF
v_gene: TRBV7-3; j_gene: TRBJ2-2; CDR3aa: CASSWSTGELFF
v_gene: TRBV14; j_gene: TRBJ2-3; CDR3aa: CASSLKSQRGNISTDTQYF
v_gene: TRBV7-6; j_gene: TRBJ2-3; CDR3aa: CASSIKTASPTNTQYF
v_gene: TRBV5-6; j_gene: TRBJ2-7; CDR3aa: CASNTGTVSYEQYF
v_gene: TRBV10-3; j_gene: TRBJ1-6; CDR3aa: CAISERGGWDSPLHF
v_gene: TRBV5-1; j_gene: TRBJ2-3; CDR3aa: CASSLVPGTDTQYF
v_gene: TRBV5-1; j_gene: TRBJ2-1; CDR3aa: CASSFSGTSGEQFF
v_gene: TRBV4-1; j_gene: TRBJ2-5; CDR3aa: CASSQTLGGYQETQYF
v_gene: TRBV4-1; j_gene: TRBJ2-1; CDR3aa: CASSQGWLASSYNEQFF
v_gene: TRBV19; j_gene: TRBJ1-5; CDR3aa: CASSMRNQPQHF
v_gene: TRBV5-1; j_gene: TRBJ2-1; CDR3aa: CASSFVNEQFF
v_gene: TRBV9; j_gene: TRBJ2-3; CDR3aa: CASGPVSTDTQYF
v_gene: TRBV5-6; j_gene: TRBJ2-3; CDR3aa: CASSLGVQSINTDTQYF
v_gene: TRBV15; j_gene: TRBJ1-1; CDR3aa: CATSPPDRGGAFF
v_gene: TRBV4-1; j_gene: TRBJ1-2; CDR3aa: CASSQVTARNYGYTF
v_gene: TRBV5-1; j_gene: TRBJ1-1; CDR3aa: CASSFGKQGAPSLNTEAFF
v_gene: TRBV4-1; j_gene: TRBJ2-7; CDR3aa: CASSQEDRGQYEQYF
v_gene: TRBV4-2; j_gene: TRBJ2-3; CDR3aa: CASSLLAVGTTDTQYF
v_gene: TRBV15; j_gene: TRBJ1-4; CDR3aa: CATSGTGAGVEKLFF
v_gene: TRBV23-1; j_gene: TRBJ2-1; CDR3aa: CASSQSGQAYNEQFF
v_gene: TRBV7-9; j_gene: TRBJ2-2; CDR3aa: CASSLFDTNGTGELFF
v_gene: TRBV5-6; j_gene: TRBJ2-6; CDR3aa: CASSLEGPGANVLTF
v_gene: TRBV25-1; j_gene: TRBJ2-5; CDR3aa: CASSESAGLGETQYF
v_gene: TRBV28; j_gene: TRBJ2-7; CDR3aa: CASSFRRNEQYF
v_gene: TRBV6-5; j_gene: TRBJ1-2; CDR3aa: CASRATGVVYGYTF
v_gene: TRBV6-5; j_gene: TRBJ1-1; CDR3aa: CASRKAGRTEAFF
v_gene: TRBV20-1; j_gene: TRBJ2-7; CDR3aa: CSASNSPGPSSYEQYF
v_gene: TRBV20-1; j_gene: TRBJ2-7; CDR3aa: CSAREGVVGYYEQYF
v_gene: TRBV12-3/TRBV12-4; j_gene: TRBJ2-1; CDR3aa: CASSSVAGGPLSYNEQFF
v_gene: TRBV7-9; j_gene: TRBJ1-1; CDR3aa: CASSLALGGTFF
v_gene: TRBV5-5; j_gene: TRBJ2-3; CDR3aa: CASSPRLAGAWGTDTQYF
v_gene: TRBV20-1; j_gene: TRBJ1-2; CDR3aa: CSAPHRESFDGYTF
v_gene: TRBV11-2; j_gene: TRBJ1-3; CDR3aa: CASSLMASESGNTIYF
v_gene: TRBV15; j_gene: TRBJ2-3; CDR3aa: CATAGQGGTDTQYF
v_gene: TRBV4-1; j_gene: TRBJ2-2; CDR3aa: CASSRLTGELFF
v_gene: TRBV29-1; j_gene: TRBJ1-2; CDR3aa: CSVRDREKGVFYGYTF